This record looks at one T cell receptor (beta chain) sequence and its context. Its antigen is not known. The source of the sample is a study of monozygotic twins with cystic fibrosis. For the study at large: Library input was three micrograms of fragmented DNA, with about 15 PCR cycles.

The repertoire was sequenced with immunoSEQ multiplex PCR; TCRdb's copy has only in-frame clones and lacks some. The sample includes tens of thousands of clones, 87% of them seen just once. Findings of the study overall: Co-twins had the most similar V usage for 13 of 16 pairs, J for 8. Clonality was generally low (median roughly 0.009), higher in the most severe patients. Monozygotic CF twin pairs shared significantly more nucleotide-identical clonotypes than unrelated CF individuals did.

Germline V CDR1 and CDR2: MNHEY, SVGAGI. V lost 0 bases, J lost 5 bases, and 5 bases stayed unmatched. This CDR3 has 16 amino acids. This clonotype was obtained from a woman under 40 with cystic fibrosis. Input material: blood. The J gene is TRBJ2-5, the V gene TRBV6-5, with 11 nucleotides matching TRBD1. The CDR3 DNA sequence: TGTGCCAGCAGTTACTCTGGGACAGGGGGAGGTGAGACCCAGTACTTC. This sequence encodes CASSYSGTGGGETQYF.